This entry concerns a single T cell receptor (beta chain). As yet, its antigen is unknown. The sample originates from a study of neoadjuvant nivolumab and ipilimumab in lung cancer. Study-level results: Compared with tumor-adjacent uninvolved lung, resected tumors showed greater richness and clonality.

The V gene's germline CDR1 is SGHVS and CDR2 FQNEAQ. Trimming removed 5 bases from V and 4 bases from J; junction bases left unmatched: 5. The CDR3 sequence is 14 residues long. Only in-frame clones appear in the TCRdb table, and some are missing; sequencing was by immunoSEQ multiplex PCR. Among about 26,000 clones listed, around 86% were seen once. Material: tumor tissue, obtained after neoadjuvant nivolumab, alone or with ipilimumab, at or shortly before surgery. J is TRBJ2-5 and V is TRBV7-8; 9 bases match TRBD2. The receptor was derived from an adult with non-small cell lung cancer. The CDR3 loop reads CASSVLAGIETQYF. The CDR3 DNA follows: TGTGCCAGCAGCGTTCTAGCGGGAATAGAGACCCAGTACTTC.